Below are 32 T cell receptor beta chains sequenced from a single sample in a study of shared clonotypes between healthy human individuals. Clones were sequenced by immunoSEQ multiplex PCR, and TCRdb holds only the in-frame ones, with some missing. The sample has roughly 720,000 clones, around 90% seen once. Sequenced sample: memory CD8+ T cells from PBMCs. Documented subset: CD45RO+ cells pooled with CCR7-negative TemRA cells. These receptors originate from a man aged 18 to 30 in good health. Some clones in this sample may be carry-over from other donors' samples.

The chain has TRBV16 and TRBJ2-7; perhaps TRBD1 as D (5 bases). V was clipped by 4 bases and J by 4 bases, with 8 bases between them. In germline, CDR1 is KGHSY, CDR2 FQNENV. This CDR3 has 12 residues. The CDR3 nucleotides are TGTGCCAGCAGCCCAACAGGATACGAGCAGTACTTC. Amino acid sequence: CASSPTGYEQYF. Full variable domain (missing parts from reference TRBV16 and TRBJ2-7): GEEVAQTPKHLVRGEGQKAKLYCAPIKGHSYVFWYQQVLKNEFKFLISFQNENVFDETGMPKERFSAKCLPNSPCSLEIQATKLEDSAVYFCASSPTGYEQYFGPGTRLTVT.

J is TRBJ2-7 and V is TRBV28; no clear D gene. Germline CDR1 reads MDHEN; CDR2 reads SYDVKM. The CDR3 loop spans 16 amino acids. The V gene lost 3 bases and the J gene lost 2 bases, with 17 bases spanning the gap. In DNA form, the CDR3 reads TGTGCCAGCAGTTTGGATTTCGCTAGTATCCCCTACGAGCAGTACTTC. Translating it yields CASSLDFASIPYEQYF.

The gene calls are TRBV27 and TRBJ2-1; maybe TRBD1 (6 bases). The CDR3 spans 14 residues. V was shortened by 4 bases and J by 5 bases, with 12 bases between the two germline ends. The germline V gene has CDR1 MNHEY and CDR2 SMNVEV (reference sequence). CDR3 region: CASSWGPTNNEQFF. The CDR3 nucleotides read TGTGCCAGCAGTTGGGGGCCCACTAACAATGAGCAGTTCTTC.

This clone was seen more than once but under ten times. The chain uses TRBV7-8 and TRBJ1-5, with D possibly being TRBD1 (5 bases). The germline V gene encodes CDR1 SGHVS and CDR2 FQNEAQ. The V end was cut by 3 bases, the J end by 4 bases, with 22 bases between. CDR3 size: 18 residues. The CDR3 loop reads CASSLGLTLVGPNQPQHF. The CDR3 nucleotides read TGTGCCAGCAGCTTGGGGTTAACCCTGGTGGGGCCAAATCAGCCCCAGCATTTT.

As concerns this clone: Other DNA sequences in the same sample also yield this CDR3. The V gene is TRBV6-5, the J gene TRBJ2-7, with TRBD2 as a possible D gene (5 bases). The V gene lost 6 bases and the J gene lost 6 bases, with 9 bases spanning the gap. CDR1 MNHEY and CDR2 SVGAGI come from the germline V gene. This CDR3 is 11 amino acids long. The CDR3 DNA follows: TGTGCCAGCAGCCCCGGAGGCGAGCAGTACTTC. Its translation is CASSPGGEQYF.

This CDR3 is CASSFEGNTEAFF. The DNA for the CDR3 is TGTGCCAGCAGTTTTGAAGGGAACACTGAAGCTTTCTTT. The genes are TRBV28 and TRBJ1-1; no reliable D call. Deletions cut 3 bases from V and 1 base from J, with 6 bases between. This CDR3 is built from 13 residues. The germline V gene encodes CDR1 MDHEN and CDR2 SYDVKM.

The table lists this clone with a count of one. This rearrangement joins TRBV28 to TRBJ2-7, with TRBD2 matching 12 bases. CDR3 length equals 15 residues. Germline loops: CDR1 MDHEN, CDR2 SYDVKM. J gave up 4 bases and V 6 bases, and 7 bases lay outside the gene matches. CDR3 residues: CASSVPGLAGYEQYF. CDR3 sequence (DNA): TGTGCCAGCAGCGTACCGGGACTAGCGGGTTACGAGCAGTACTTC.

This clone appeared a single time. The chain recombines TRBV28 with TRBJ1-1; possible D gene TRBD1, 5 bases. The CDR3 is made up of 14 amino acids. Per the germline V gene, CDR1 is MDHEN and CDR2 is SYDVKM. The V end lost 8 bases, the J end lost 10 bases, and 23 bases lay between the germline ends. The CDR3 here is CASATRDRGAPAFF. CDR3 nucleotides: TGTGCCAGCGCAACTCGGGACCGCGGGGCTCCAGCTTTCTTT.

The chain couples TRBV7-9 to TRBJ2-5; D gene uncertain. V was cut by 6 bases and J by 5 bases, with 13 bases left in between. The length of the CDR3 is 13 residues. Germline V gene data show CDR1 as SEHNR and CDR2 as FQNEAQ (reference sequence). The CDR3 reads CASRREGSETQYF. CDR3 sequence (DNA): TGTGCCAGCAGAAGGGAAGGAAGCGAGACCCAGTACTTC. Complete variable domain (other parts from reference TRBV7-9 and TRBJ2-5): DTGVSQNPRHKITKRGQNVTFRCDPISEHNRLYWYRQTLGQGPEFLTYFQNEAQLEKSRLLSDRFSAERPKGSFSTLEIQRTEQGDSAMYLCASRREGSETQYFGPGTRLLVL.

The chain joins TRBV7-9 to TRBJ2-2; 12 bases map to TRBD1. The V gene end was trimmed by 5 bases and the J gene end by 4 bases; junction bases not matched to a gene: 5. This CDR3 spans 16 amino acids. Germline V gene lookup returns CDR1 SEHNR and CDR2 FQNEAQ (reference sequence). The CDR3 here is CASSRDRGLSTGELFF. CDR3 coding DNA: TGTGCCAGCAGCCGGGACAGGGGGCTAAGCACCGGGGAGCTGTTTTTT. Filled out from reference TRBV7-9 and TRBJ2-2, the complete variable domain reads DTGVSQNPRHKITKRGQNVTFRCDPISEHNRLYWYRQTLGQGPEFLTYFQNEAQLEKSRLLSDRFSAERPKGSFSTLEIQRTEQGDSAMYLCASSRDRGLSTGELFFGEGSRLTVL.

The table lists this clone with a count of one. Other DNA sequences of this sample code for an identical CDR3. The genes are TRBV27 and TRBJ1-1; D is perhaps TRBD1 (5 bases). The germline V gene encodes CDR1 MNHEY and CDR2 SMNVEV (reference sequence). The CDR3 runs to 14 residues. Trimming cost V 2 bases and J 1 base, with 8 bases left between them. Written as DNA, the CDR3 is TGTGCCAGCAGTTTAGGGACGGGGAACACTGAAGCTTTCTTT. Its translation: CASSLGTGNTEAFF.

V is TRBV5-1 and J is TRBJ2-7; TRBD2 aligns across 9 bases. The CDR3 consists of 18 residues. Germline CDR1 SGHRS, CDR2 YFSETQ. V was clipped by 0 bases and J by 0 bases; unmatched bases: 10. The CDR3 here is CASSLGSTAGGPSYEQYF. The CDR3 DNA follows: TGCGCCAGCAGCTTGGGCTCTACAGCGGGAGGCCCCTCCTACGAGCAGTACTTC.

The chain employs TRBV5-4 and TRBJ2-3; TRBD2 matches at 7 bases. The germline gives CDR1 SGHNT, CDR2 YYREEE (reference sequence). The CDR3 has 19 residues. With 0 bases clipped from V and 2 bases from J, the junction kept 15 bases outside the gene matches. The CDR3 region has the DNA TGTGCCAGCAGCTTGGCAGAATTGGGTCGAGGGGACTACACAGATACGCAGTATTTT. Its translation: CASSLAELGRGDYTDTQYF.

The J gene is TRBJ2-1, the V gene TRBV15, with 8 bases aligning to TRBD2. The germline V gene encodes CDR1 LNHNV and CDR2 YYDKDF (reference sequence). CDR3 length equals 19 residues. V lost 5 bases to trimming and J lost 4 bases; unmatched junction nucleotides: 19. Written as DNA, the CDR3 is TGTGCCACCAGCCCCTCGGGCGGACAAAGCGGGAGCGCGTACAATGAGCAGTTCTTC. Amino acids: CATSPSGGQSGSAYNEQFF.

The chain recombines TRBV28 with TRBJ2-5, with TRBD2 matching over 7 bases. The CDR3 is made up of 13 amino acids. V lost 3 bases to trimming and J lost 4 bases; unmatched junction nucleotides: 2. Germline V gene lookup returns CDR1 MDHEN and CDR2 SYDVKM. This CDR3 reads CASSFAGVETQYF. The CDR3 DNA follows: TGTGCCAGCAGTTTCGCGGGGGTAGAGACCCAGTACTTC.

This chain joins TRBV7-2 and TRBJ1-2; D is possibly TRBD1 (5 bases). Germline loops: CDR1 SGHTA, CDR2 FQGNSA. Trimming left V 5 bases short and J 6 bases short, with 13 bases between. This CDR3 contains 13 residues. In DNA form, the CDR3 reads TGTGCCAGCAGCCGCGGGGGTTTGGATGGCTACACCTTC. Its translation is CASSRGGLDGYTF.

J is TRBJ2-3 and V is TRBV30; 8 bases map to TRBD2. The germline V gene encodes CDR1 GTSNPN and CDR2 SVGIG (reference sequence). The length of the CDR3 is 16 residues. Losses at the gene ends were 1 base for V and 4 bases for J; bases not matched to a gene: 10. CDR3 region: CAWSGAGVLPPDTQYF. The CDR3 DNA reads as TGTGCCTGGAGTGGAGCGGGAGTACTCCCGCCAGATACGCAGTATTTT. Full variable domain (remainder filled in from reference TRBV30 and TRBJ2-3): SQTIHQWPATLVQPVGSPLSLECTVEGTSNPNLYWYRQAAGRGLQLLFYSVGIGQISSEVPQNLSASRPQDRQFILSSKKLLLSDSGFYLCAWSGAGVLPPDTQYFGPGTRLTVL.

The chain couples TRBV6-1 to TRBJ2-7, with 10 bases matching TRBD1. V shed 4 bases, J shed 2 bases, and the junction held 11 bases outside the gene matches. The CDR3 is 17 residues long. CDR1 is MNHNS, CDR2 SASEGT, per germline. CDR3 amino acids: CASSAPGTGVIPYEQYF. DNA of the CDR3: TGTGCCAGCAGTGCCCCGGGGACAGGGGTTATACCCTACGAGCAGTACTTC.

The genes are TRBV10-2 and TRBJ2-6, with D possibly matching TRBD2 (5 bases). The CDR3 runs to 15 residues. Trimming stripped 3 bases from V and 0 bases from J, with 6 bases between. Germline assignment: CDR1 WSHSY and CDR2 SAAADI. CDR3 bases: TGCGCCAGCAGTGATCGGGACTCTGGGGCCAACGTCCTGACTTTC. Residues: CASSDRDSGANVLTF.

This chain joins TRBV6-1 and TRBJ2-6; TRBD1 agrees at 7 bases. The V gene end was trimmed by 2 bases and the J gene end by 0 bases; junction bases not matched to a gene: 7. Germline V gene data show CDR1 as MNHNS and CDR2 as SASEGT. This CDR3 contains 18 residues. The CDR3 DNA reads as TGTGCCAGCAGTGAACTCGGACAGGAGAGCTCTGGGGCCAACGTCCTGACTTTC. This encodes CASSELGQESSGANVLTF.

This chain connects TRBV19 to TRBJ1-1; D unresolved. Per germline, CDR1 LNHDA and CDR2 SQIVND (reference sequence). This CDR3 comprises 13 residues. The ends were cut back, 3 bases at V and 1 base at J, with 6 bases in the middle. The CDR3 DNA reads TGTGCCAGTAGTATCTTTCAGAACACTGAAGCTTTCTTT. Its protein product is CASSIFQNTEAFF.

This sequence joins TRBV9 and TRBJ2-7; 10 nucleotides match TRBD2. The CDR3 is 15 amino acids. Germline lookup yields CDR1 SGDLS and CDR2 YYNGEE. J lost 3 bases, V lost 6 bases, and 9 bases had no gene match. CDR3 nucleotides: TGTGCCAGCACCCTACTAGCGGGACCGATCTACGAGCAGTACTTC. Residues: CASTLLAGPIYEQYF.

J is TRBJ1-1 and V is TRBV7-9; possible D gene TRBD1, 5 bases. Trimming stripped 5 bases from V and 0 bases from J, with 16 bases between. The CDR3 covers 16 residues. CDR1 and CDR2 from the germline V gene are SEHNR and FQNEAQ (reference sequence). CDR3 in DNA: TGTGCCAGCAGCCCTCAGACAGCCAGTATGAACACTGAAGCTTTCTTT. It is translated as CASSPQTASMNTEAFF.

This clone appeared a single time. As DNA, the CDR3 is TGTGCCAGCAGCTTGTCAGGTCCGGGGACCCAGTACTTC. Translation: CASSLSGPGTQYF. The chain carries TRBV7-6 and TRBJ2-5; D call uncertain. Germline assignment: CDR1 SGHVS and CDR2 FNYEAQ. This CDR3 is 13 amino acids long. The V and J ends lost 3 bases and 7 bases respectively, with 12 bases between them.

The count of this clone is one. The rearrangement uses TRBV7-9 and TRBJ2-1; D gene unclear. The germline V gene has CDR1 SEHNR and CDR2 FQNEAQ (reference sequence). This CDR3 comprises 13 residues. With 4 bases removed from V and 8 bases from J, the gap between germline ends came to 12 bases. Here the CDR3 reads CASSSLTWDEQFF. The CDR3 DNA reads TGTGCCAGCAGCTCCCTTACCTGGGATGAGCAGTTCTTC.

The table lists this clone with a few counts. CDR3 amino acids: CASSQHHRGIEQYF. The CDR3 bases are TGCGCCAGCAGCCAACATCACAGGGGAATCGAGCAGTACTTC. The chain joins TRBV4-3 to TRBJ2-7, with 7 bases aligning to TRBD1. V shed 2 bases and J 6 bases; nucleotides not matched to a gene: 7. Germline values: CDR1 LGHNA, CDR2 YSLEER. The CDR3 extends over 14 amino acids.

For the CDR3, the DNA is TGCAGCGTTGTGGTCCGGGGCGATCTCACAGATACGCAGTATTTT. Residues: CSVVVRGDLTDTQYF. This chain links TRBV29-1 with TRBJ2-3; TRBD1 or TRBD2 may be the D gene (5 bases each). The V gene's germline CDR1 is SQVTM and CDR2 ANQGSEA. This CDR3 is 15 amino acids long. Between the trimmed V and J ends, which lost 4 bases and 2 bases, there was a span of 16 bases.

J is TRBJ1-1 and V is TRBV30, with D unresolved. There are 13 residues in the CDR3. CDR1 is GTSNPN, CDR2 SVGIG, per germline (reference sequence). Trimming took off 3 bases at V and 0 bases at J, with 8 bases between the two ends. This CDR3 reads CAWRATMNTEAFF. The CDR3 DNA follows: TGTGCCTGGAGGGCGACAATGAACACTGAAGCTTTCTTT. Together with reference TRBV30 and TRBJ1-1, the CDR3 gives the full variable domain: SQTIHQWPATLVQPVGSPLSLECTVEGTSNPNLYWYRQAAGRGLQLLFYSVGIGQISSEVPQNLSASRPQDRQFILSSKKLLLSDSGFYLCAWRATMNTEAFFGQGTRLTVV.

The rearrangement joins TRBV4-3 to TRBJ2-7, with D unclear. The CDR3 length is 15 residues. Germline lookup yields CDR1 LGHNA and CDR2 YSLEER. V shed 0 bases and J shed 1 base, with 10 bases lying between them. CDR3 loop: CASSQDSVASYEQYF. The CDR3, as DNA: TGCGCCAGCAGCCAAGATTCTGTAGCTTCCTACGAGCAGTACTTC.

The chain uses TRBV7-9 and TRBJ1-4; possible D gene TRBD1, 5 bases. The CDR3 runs 16 residues. Germline CDR1 SEHNR, CDR2 FQNEAQ (reference sequence). Trimming stripped 4 bases from V and 0 bases from J, with 12 bases between. The CDR3 reads CASSYPLRATNEKLFF. The CDR3 bases are TGTGCCAGCAGCTACCCCCTCAGGGCAACTAATGAAAAACTGTTTTTT. The full variable domain, with the rest looked up from reference TRBV7-9 and TRBJ1-4, is DTGVSQNPRHKITKRGQNVTFRCDPISEHNRLYWYRQTLGQGPEFLTYFQNEAQLEKSRLLSDRFSAERPKGSFSTLEIQRTEQGDSAMYLCASSYPLRATNEKLFFGSGTQLSVL.

The V gene is TRBV4-1, the J gene TRBJ1-1; D is undetermined. Germline CDR1 MGHRA, CDR2 YSYEKL. The germline V and J ends were trimmed by 1 base and 6 bases, with 6 bases remaining between them. The CDR3 runs to 12 residues. The CDR3 coding sequence is TGCGCCAGCAGCCAAGGGAGGGCTGAAGCTTTCTTT. Protein product: CASSQGRAEAFF.

The chain uses TRBV5-6 and TRBJ2-7; D unresolved. Germline CDR1 SGHDT, CDR2 YYEEEE. Trimming left V 0 bases short and J 3 bases short, with 7 bases between. CDR3 length: 13 residues. The CDR3 DNA reads as TGTGCCAGCAGCTTGGTCAGGAGCTACGAGCAGTACTTC. Protein: CASSLVRSYEQYF. Full variable domain (outside the CDR3, taken from reference TRBV5-6 and TRBJ2-7): DAGVTQSPTHLIKTRGQQVTLRCSPKSGHDTVSWYQQALGQGPQFIFQYYEEEERQRGNFPDRFSGHQFPNYSSELNVNALLLGDSALYLCASSLVRSYEQYFGPGTRLTVT.